The T cell receptor (beta chain) described here comes from a study of blood T cell repertoires in COVID-19. Study information: The samples span acute and convalescent COVID-19 from the United States, Italy and Spain. The cDNA or gDNA used as material had been derived from T cells, B-cell-depleted T cells, or PBMCs.

The protocol was immunoSEQ multiplex PCR, while the TCRdb copy is restricted to in-frame clones and leaves out a portion. The data hold 110,000 or so clones, with around four fifths observed a single time. The CDR3 sequence is 15 residues long. Trimming pared 9 bases from V and 2 bases from J, leaving 20 bases between. In germline, CDR1 is LNHDA, CDR2 SQIVND (reference sequence). The clonotype originates from a woman aged 40 to 50 with acute or convalescent COVID-19. Specimen: peripheral blood. The V and J genes are TRBV19 and TRBJ2-7; perhaps TRBD2 as D (6 bases). CDR3 sequence reads: CASQSSIGGTYEQYF. DNA for the CDR3: TGTGCCAGCCAAAGTAGTATCGGGGGTACCTACGAGCAGTACTTC.